This is a list of T cell receptor beta chains from one sample in a study of identical twins. TCRdb independently ran MiXCR on the 5' RACE reads; one entry per CDR3 protein. The data show about 550,000 distinct CDR3 sequences, about a fifth seen once. These same records also appear under a second study, on yellow fever vaccine responses in identical twins.

The specimen sequenced was CD4+ T cells sorted from blood. These receptors all come from a woman aged 18-29 years in good health. Both conserved end residues are part of each CDR3. D genes are given only for firm matches. Not all rows give a size; the values are once, few, many and, for expanded clones, a class.

j_call d_call clone_size v_call cdr3_nt cdr3_aa
TRBJ2-1 TRBD2 - TRBV10-3 TGTGCCATCAGGACGGGACTAGCGGGAGGGCCCGGCTACAATGAGCAGTTCTTC CAIRTGLAGGPGYNEQFF
TRBJ2-1 - few TRBV3-1 TGTGCCAGCAGCCAAGCGGGGACCCAACTCTACAATGAGCAGTTCTTC CASSQAGTQLYNEQFF
TRBJ2-7 - few TRBV5-1 TGCGCCAGCAGCTTGGCCTTCCCGGGGGTCTCCTACGAGCAGTACTTC CASSLAFPGVSYEQYF
TRBJ2-1 - few TRBV5-1 TGCGCCAGCAGACTAGACAATGAGCAGTTCTTC CASRLDNEQFF
TRBJ2-3 - few TRBV25-1 TGTGCCAGCAGTGAATATGGCACAGATACGCAGTATTTT CASSEYGTDTQYF
TRBJ1-2 TRBD1 few TRBV6-5 TGTGCCAGCAGTTACTCTCGCCGGGGACAGGGTTACTATGGCTACACCTTC CASSYSRRGQGYYGYTF
TRBJ2-3 TRBD2 - TRBV15 TGTGCCACCAGCAGAGATCTGACTAGCGGATCCACAGATACGCAGTATTTT CATSRDLTSGSTDTQYF
TRBJ2-1 TRBD1 - TRBV2 TGTGCCAGCAGTGCAACCGGGACAGGTTACAATGAGCAGTTCTTC CASSATGTGYNEQFF
TRBJ2-1 - once TRBV5-1 TGCGCCAGCAGCCTACTACCTATTAGCGGCTCCTACAATGAGCAGTTCTTC CASSLLPISGSYNEQFF
TRBJ2-7 - many TRBV5-1 TGCGCCAGCAGCTTAGGGGTCTCCTACGAGCAGTACTTC CASSLGVSYEQYF